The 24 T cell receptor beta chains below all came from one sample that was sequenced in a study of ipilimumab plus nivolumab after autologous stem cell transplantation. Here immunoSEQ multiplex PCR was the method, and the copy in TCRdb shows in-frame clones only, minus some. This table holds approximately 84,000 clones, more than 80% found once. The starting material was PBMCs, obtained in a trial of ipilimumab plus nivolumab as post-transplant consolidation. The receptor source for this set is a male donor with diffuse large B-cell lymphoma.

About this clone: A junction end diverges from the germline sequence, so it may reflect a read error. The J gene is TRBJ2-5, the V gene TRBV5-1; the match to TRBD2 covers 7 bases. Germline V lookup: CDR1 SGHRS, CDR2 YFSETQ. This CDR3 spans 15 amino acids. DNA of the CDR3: TGCGCCAGCAGCCCCGGGGGGTACCACCCAGAGGCCCAGTACTTC. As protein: CASSPGGYHPEAQYF.

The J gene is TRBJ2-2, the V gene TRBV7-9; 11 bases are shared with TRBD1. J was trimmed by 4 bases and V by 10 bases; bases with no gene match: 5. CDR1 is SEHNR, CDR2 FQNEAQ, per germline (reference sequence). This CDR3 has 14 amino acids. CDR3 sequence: CATTGTGGTGELFF. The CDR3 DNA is TGTGCCACCACCGGGACAGGGGGCACCGGGGAGCTGTTTTTT.

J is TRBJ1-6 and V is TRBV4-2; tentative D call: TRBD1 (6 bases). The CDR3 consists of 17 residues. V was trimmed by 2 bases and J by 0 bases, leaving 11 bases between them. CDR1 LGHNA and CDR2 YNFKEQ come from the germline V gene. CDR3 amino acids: CASSQSTGISYNSPLHF. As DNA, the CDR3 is TGTGCCAGCAGCCAATCAACAGGGATCTCCTATAATTCACCCCTCCACTTT.

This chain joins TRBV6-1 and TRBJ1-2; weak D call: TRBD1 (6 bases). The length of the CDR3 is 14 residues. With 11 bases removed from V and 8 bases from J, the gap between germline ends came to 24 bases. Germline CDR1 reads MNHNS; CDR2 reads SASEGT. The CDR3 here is CAVPLDRRERGYTF. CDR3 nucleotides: TGTGCCGTCCCCCTTGACAGGCGGGAAAGGGGCTACACCTTC.

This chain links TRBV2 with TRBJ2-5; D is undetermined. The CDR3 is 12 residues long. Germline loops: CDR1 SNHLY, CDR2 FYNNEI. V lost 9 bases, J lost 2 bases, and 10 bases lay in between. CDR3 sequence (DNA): TGTGCCAGACAGAAAACACAAGAGACCCAGTACTTC. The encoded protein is CARQKTQETQYF. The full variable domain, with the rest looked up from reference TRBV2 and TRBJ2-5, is EPEVTQTPSHQVTQMGQEVILRCVPISNHLYFYWYRQILGQKVEFLVSFYNNEISEKSEIFDDQFSVERPDGSNFTLKIRSTKLEDSAMYFCARQKTQETQYFGPGTRLLVL.

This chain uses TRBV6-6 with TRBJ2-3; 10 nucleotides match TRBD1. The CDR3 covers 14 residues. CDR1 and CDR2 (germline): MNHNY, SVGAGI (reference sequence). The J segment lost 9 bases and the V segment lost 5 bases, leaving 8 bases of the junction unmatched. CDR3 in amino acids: CASSPRQGAGTQYF. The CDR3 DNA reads TGTGCCAGCAGTCCAAGACAGGGGGCGGGGACGCAGTATTTT.

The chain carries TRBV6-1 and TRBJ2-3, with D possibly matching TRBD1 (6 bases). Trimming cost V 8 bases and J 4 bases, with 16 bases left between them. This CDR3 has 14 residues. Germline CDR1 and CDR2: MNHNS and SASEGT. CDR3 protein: CASSRGGLADTQYF. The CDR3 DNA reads TGTGCCAGCTCTCGTGGGGGCCTGGCAGATACGCAGTATTTT.

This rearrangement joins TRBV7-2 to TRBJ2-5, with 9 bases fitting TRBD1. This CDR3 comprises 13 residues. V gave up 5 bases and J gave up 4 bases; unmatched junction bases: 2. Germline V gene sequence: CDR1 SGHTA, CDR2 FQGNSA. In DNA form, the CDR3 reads TGTGCCAGCAGCCTACAGGGGGCAGAGACCCAGTACTTC. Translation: CASSLQGAETQYF.

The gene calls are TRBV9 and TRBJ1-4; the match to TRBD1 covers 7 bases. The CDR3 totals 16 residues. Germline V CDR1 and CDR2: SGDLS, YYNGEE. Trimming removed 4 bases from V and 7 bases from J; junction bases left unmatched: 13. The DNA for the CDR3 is TGTGCCAGCAGCACCCGAACCGGGACAGATGTTGAAAAACTGTTTTTT. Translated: CASSTRTGTDVEKLFF.

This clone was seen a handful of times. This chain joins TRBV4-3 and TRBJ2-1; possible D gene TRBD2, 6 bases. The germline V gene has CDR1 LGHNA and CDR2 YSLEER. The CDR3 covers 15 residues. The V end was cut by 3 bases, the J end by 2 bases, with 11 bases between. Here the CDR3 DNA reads TGCGCCAGCAGCCACAGCGCGGGGACCTACAATGAGCAGTTCTTC. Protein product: CASSHSAGTYNEQFF.

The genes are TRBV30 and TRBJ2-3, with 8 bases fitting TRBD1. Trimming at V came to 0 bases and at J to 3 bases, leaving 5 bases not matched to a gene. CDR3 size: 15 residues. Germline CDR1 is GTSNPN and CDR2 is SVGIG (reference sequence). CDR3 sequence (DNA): TGTGCCTGGAGTGTTTGGACAGGGAGAACAGATACGCAGTATTTT. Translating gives CAWSVWTGRTDTQYF.

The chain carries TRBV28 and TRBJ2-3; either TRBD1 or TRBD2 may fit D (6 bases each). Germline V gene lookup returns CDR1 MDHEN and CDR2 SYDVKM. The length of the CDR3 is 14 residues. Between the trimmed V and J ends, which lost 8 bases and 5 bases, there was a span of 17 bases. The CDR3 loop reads CASGLQGAGDTQYF. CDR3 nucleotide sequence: TGTGCCAGCGGCTTACAGGGAGCGGGAGATACGCAGTATTTT.

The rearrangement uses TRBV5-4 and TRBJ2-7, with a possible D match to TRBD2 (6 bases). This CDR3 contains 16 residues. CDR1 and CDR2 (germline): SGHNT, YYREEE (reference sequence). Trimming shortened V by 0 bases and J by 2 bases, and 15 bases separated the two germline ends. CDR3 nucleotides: TGTGCCAGCAGCTTGGACCTAGCGAGCTCCCCCTACGAGCAGTACTTC. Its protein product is CASSLDLASSPYEQYF.

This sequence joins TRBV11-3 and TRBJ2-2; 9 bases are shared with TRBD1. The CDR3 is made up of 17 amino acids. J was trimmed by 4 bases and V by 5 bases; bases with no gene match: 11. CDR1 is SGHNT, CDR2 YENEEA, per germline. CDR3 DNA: TGTGCCAGCAGCCCACACCCGGGACAGGGCGGCACCGGGGAGCTGTTTTTT. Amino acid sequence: CASSPHPGQGGTGELFF.

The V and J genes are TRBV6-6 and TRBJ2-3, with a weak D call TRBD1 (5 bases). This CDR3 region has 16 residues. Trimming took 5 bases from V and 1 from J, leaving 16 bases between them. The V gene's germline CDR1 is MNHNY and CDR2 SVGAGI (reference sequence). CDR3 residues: CASSPRARAGTDTQYF. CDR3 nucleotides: TGTGCCAGCAGTCCCCGGGCCAGGGCCGGCACAGATACGCAGTATTTT.

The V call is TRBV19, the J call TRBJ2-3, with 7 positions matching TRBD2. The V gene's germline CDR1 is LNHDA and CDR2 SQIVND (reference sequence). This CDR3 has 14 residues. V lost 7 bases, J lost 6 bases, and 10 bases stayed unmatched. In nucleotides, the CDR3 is TGTGCCAGTACCTCAGAGTGGCGGGGGGATACGCAGTATTTT. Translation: CASTSEWRGDTQYF.

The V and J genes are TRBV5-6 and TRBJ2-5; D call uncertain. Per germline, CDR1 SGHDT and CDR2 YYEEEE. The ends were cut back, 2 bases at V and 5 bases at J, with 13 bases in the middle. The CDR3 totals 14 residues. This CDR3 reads CASSFPGGPETQYF. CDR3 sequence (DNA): TGTGCCAGCAGCTTCCCGGGCGGCCCGGAGACCCAGTACTTC.

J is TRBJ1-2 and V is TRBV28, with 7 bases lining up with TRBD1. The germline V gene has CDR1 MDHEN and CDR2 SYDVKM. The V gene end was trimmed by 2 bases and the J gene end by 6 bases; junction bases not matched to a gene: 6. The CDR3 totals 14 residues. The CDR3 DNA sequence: TGTGCCAGCAGTTTAGGAAGGGGGCGTGATGGCTACACCTTC. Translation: CASSLGRGRDGYTF.

The CDR3 protein is CASSFNLKETQYF. The CDR3 coding sequence is TGTGCCAGCAGCTTCAATTTAAAAGAGACCCAGTACTTC. This chain links TRBV7-9 with TRBJ2-5; D is uncertain. The V gene lost 3 bases and the J gene lost 3 bases, with 8 bases spanning the gap. The CDR3 has 13 residues. The germline V gene encodes CDR1 SEHNR and CDR2 FQNEAQ (reference sequence).

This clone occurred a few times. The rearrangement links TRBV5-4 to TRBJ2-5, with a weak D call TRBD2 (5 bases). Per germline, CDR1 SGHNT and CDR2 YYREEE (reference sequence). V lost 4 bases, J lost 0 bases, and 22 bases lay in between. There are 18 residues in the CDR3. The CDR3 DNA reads TGTGCCAGCAGCCCTGGGTTGGGGAGTTTTGAACACCAAGAGACCCAGTACTTC. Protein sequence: CASSPGLGSFEHQETQYF.

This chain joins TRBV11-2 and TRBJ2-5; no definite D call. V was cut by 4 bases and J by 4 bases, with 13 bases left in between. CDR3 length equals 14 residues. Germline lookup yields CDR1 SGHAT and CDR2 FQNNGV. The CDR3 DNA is TGTGCCAGCAGCTCCTCCCTAGTTACAGAGACCCAGTACTTC. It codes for CASSSSLVTETQYF.

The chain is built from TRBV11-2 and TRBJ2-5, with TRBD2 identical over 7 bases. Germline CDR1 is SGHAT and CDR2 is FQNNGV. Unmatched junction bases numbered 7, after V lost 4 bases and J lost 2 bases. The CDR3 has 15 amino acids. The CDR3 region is CASSSFERGQETQYF. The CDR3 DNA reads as TGTGCCAGCAGCTCCTTCGAGCGGGGACAAGAGACCCAGTACTTC.

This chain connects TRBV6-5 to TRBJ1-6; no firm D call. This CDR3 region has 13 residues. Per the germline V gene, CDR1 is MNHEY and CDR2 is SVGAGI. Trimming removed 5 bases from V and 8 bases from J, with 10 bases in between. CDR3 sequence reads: CASSRNIDSPLHF. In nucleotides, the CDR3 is TGTGCCAGCAGTCGGAATATTGATTCACCCCTCCACTTT.

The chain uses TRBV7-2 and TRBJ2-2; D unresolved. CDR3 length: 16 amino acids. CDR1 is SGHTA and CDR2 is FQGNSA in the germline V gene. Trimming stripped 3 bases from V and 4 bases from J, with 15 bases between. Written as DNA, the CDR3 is TGTGCCAGCAGCTTTAGGGATAGATCCCCCACCGGGGAGCTGTTTTTT. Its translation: CASSFRDRSPTGELFF.